These T cell receptor beta chains were read from a single sample in a study of shared clonotypes between healthy human individuals. TCRdb's table, derived via immunoSEQ multiplex PCR, lists solely in-frame clones and lacks some. The sample has around 1.4 million clones; about 98.5% are singletons. Sequences were obtained from naive CD4+ T cells sorted from blood. The receptor set was obtained from a man aged 25-40 years in good health. CDR3s leave out the opening cysteine and the closing phenylalanine or tryptophan. D genes are given only for firm matches.

V gene,D gene,CDR3 protein
TRBV11-2,.,ASSFRPGEYEQF
TRBV27,.,ASSSDSYTYEQY
TRBV18,TRBD1,ASSPGGTVKPYEQY
TRBV5-1,.,ASSGGDSSTYEQY
TRBV28,.,ASSLGGSSQPQH
TRBV5-1,.,ASTLTGIGGEETQY
TRBV5-4,.,ASSSARGARDEQY
TRBV7-2,.,ASSKNTEAF
TRBV30,.,ASPGTFNEQF
TRBV30,.,AWRPSLSNYGYT
TRBV21-1,.,ASIPRATGEQY
TRBV5-4,.,ASSLGGTSTDTQY
TRBV5-1,.,ASSQSATNEKLF
TRBV28,.,ASSLVGTEAF
TRBV18,.,ASSPAGGDTEAF
TRBV18,.,ASSPIESTDTQY
TRBV11-2,TRBD1,ASRVTGGNYGYT
TRBV30,.,AWIWDPKTGELF
TRBV7-2,.,ASSSPQSATRF
TRBV5-1,TRBD2,ASSLVTSSGTDTQY
TRBV5-4,.,ASSPPGEGEQY
TRBV18,.,ASSPDPLGTGELF
TRBV9,TRBD2,ASSMGLALQETQY
TRBV27,.,ASSFGKNYGYT
TRBV6-5,TRBD1,ASSRTGTTDTQY
TRBV4-1,.,ASSQRRDDTWNYGYT
TRBV5-1,.,ASSLGAGTGTEAF
TRBV5-3,TRBD1,ARSCLPGQGAWGHLKEQF
TRBV7-6,.,ASSLVVVGGTYNEQF
TRBV5-8,.,ASNPRTVRYEQY
TRBV28,TRBD2,ASRPGGNTGELF
TRBV27,.,ASRDSPYEQY
TRBV6-5,.,ASSYSRLTVTYEQY
TRBV10-2,.,ATGAPNNQPQH
TRBV14,.,ASSLKLGQPQH
TRBV5-4,.,ASSSGTARYEQY
TRBV7-9,.,ASSLRGARANTGELF
TRBV5-6,.,ASSLGALSGTDTQY
TRBV15,.,ATSNTHVTDTQY
TRBV9,TRBD1,ASSATGVSETQY
TRBV7-2,.,ASRRGVGAGELF
TRBV9,.,ASSRSGGNLYGYT
TRBV6-1,.,ASSESRGRGETQY
TRBV28,.,ASSLYGPLAEGQPQH
TRBV9,.,ASTKKDGWGETQY
TRBV5-6,TRBD1,ASSRTGGVDDTEAF
TRBV28,.,ASTIGGATQPQH
TRBV5-4,TRBD1,ASSREQGQPQH
TRBV4-2,TRBD2,ASSPTSGSGHEQY
TRBV27,TRBD2,ASSSRLALTGELF
TRBV6-5,TRBD1,ASSWGQGSSEAF
TRBV14,TRBD2,ASSQDRPSGSHEQY
TRBV18,.,ASSLVGVNTEAF
TRBV5-4,TRBD2,ASSVRLADNEQF
TRBV5-4,TRBD1,ASSLGTATDTQY
TRBV30,.,AWSGGEAQY